This entry lists 9 T cell receptor beta chains sequenced from one sample in a study of T cells in Graves' hyperthyroidism and ophthalmopathy. Using RNA transcripts as the source, TCR beta CDR3 regions were amplified. The TCR CDR3 first-round RT-PCR relied on the HTBI primer set. TCRdb re-derived calls from the multiplex PCR reads in MiXCR, one entry per CDR3 protein. The data contain approximately 430,000 distinct CDR3 sequences, roughly 14% of them seen just once; the ten biggest clones take up just under 8%. Material: blood. Receptor source: a woman younger than 35 with Graves' hyperthyroidism.

The chain couples TRBV6-5 to TRBJ2-3, with D possibly TRBD2 on 6 matching bases. V was shortened by 3 bases and J by 3 bases, with 13 bases between the two germline ends. Looked up from germline, CDR1 is MNHEY and CDR2 is SVGAGI. This CDR3 is built from 15 residues. CDR3 region: CASSYIAVRTDTQYF. As DNA, the CDR3 is TGTGCCAGCAGTTATATAGCGGTACGAACAGATACGCAGTATTTT.

Regarding this clonotype: At one end, the junction sequence differs from germline, possibly due to a read error. This chain's CDR3 is CTSSQDSYEQYF. The CDR3 nucleotides read TGTACCAGCAGCCAGGACAGTTACGAGCAGTACTTC. The genes are TRBV14 and TRBJ2-7; D perhaps matches TRBD1 (6 bases). The CDR3 has 12 amino acids. CDR1 SGHDN and CDR2 FVKESK come from the germline V gene.

This clonotype was observed many times. Compared with germline, one end of the junction differs, possibly owing to a read error. The rearrangement links TRBV13 to TRBJ2-7, with 8 bases fitting TRBD1. Germline CDR1 and CDR2: PRHDT and FYEKMQ (reference sequence). This CDR3 is 14 amino acids long. The CDR3 protein is CAGSSGDRTYEQYF. CDR3 coding DNA: TGTGCCGGCAGCTCCGGGGACAGGACCTACGAGCAGTACTTC. Full variable domain (outside the CDR3, taken from reference TRBV13 and TRBJ2-7): AAGVIQSPRHLIKEKRETATLKCYPIPRHDTVYWYQQGPGQDPQFLISFYEKMQSDKGSIPDRFSAQQFSDYHSELNMSSLELGDSALYFCAGSSGDRTYEQYFGPGTRLTVT.

This rearrangement joins TRBV30 to TRBJ1-6; perhaps TRBD1 as D (5 bases). The germline V gene encodes CDR1 GTSNPN and CDR2 SVGIG (reference sequence). The CDR3 has 13 amino acids. The CDR3 sequence is CSGGKGNNSPLHF. The CDR3 region has the DNA TGTTCCGGGGGGAAGGGGAATAATTCACCCCTCCACTTT.

This clonotype occurred many times. The chain couples TRBV12-3 or TRBV12-4 to TRBJ2-3, with a weak D call TRBD1 (6 bases). Trimming cost V 6 bases and J 0 bases, with 10 bases left between them. The CDR3 has 14 amino acids. CDR3 amino acids: CASRMGQSTDTQYF. CDR3 DNA sequence: TGTGCCAGCAGGATGGGACAAAGCACAGATACGCAGTATTTT.

This clonotype was seen at least ten times. The chain joins TRBV7-6 to TRBJ2-1; no clear D gene. This CDR3 is built from 13 residues. From germline, CDR1 is SGHVS and CDR2 FNYEAQ. V lost 3 bases to trimming and J lost 7 bases, with 10 bases between them. The CDR3 DNA is TGTGCCAGCAGCTTCACGGGTGGGAATGAGCAGTTCTTC. Translated, it gives CASSFTGGNEQFF.

The chain links TRBV5-1 to TRBJ1-1; the match to TRBD1 covers 12 bases. V was pared by 5 bases and J by 11 bases, with 10 bases of the junction left unmatched. Germline CDR1 is SGHRS and CDR2 is YFSETQ. The CDR3 has 14 amino acids. As DNA, the CDR3 is TGCGCCAGCAGTCCCGGGACAGGGGGCATGTGGGCTTTCTTT. The encoded protein is CASSPGTGGMWAFF.

This clonotype was found many times. The V call is TRBV12-5, the J call TRBJ2-3; the D is unclear. Germline V gene data show CDR1 as LGHNT and CDR2 as FRNRAP. V was cut by 3 bases and J by 3 bases, with 10 bases left in between. CDR3 length: 14 residues. CDR3 nucleotide sequence: TGTGCTAGTGGTTTACTTGGACGGACAGATACGCAGTATTTT. Protein sequence: CASGLLGRTDTQYF.

This clonotype has ten or more counts. The chain couples TRBV20-1 to TRBJ1-5, with D possibly TRBD1 on 5 matching bases. Germline CDR1 DFQATT, CDR2 SNEGSKA (reference sequence). Trimming stripped 0 bases from V and 6 bases from J, with 18 bases between. CDR3 length: 16 residues. As DNA, the CDR3 is TGCAGTGCTAGAGACCCCAGACAGAATGGTGGTCAGCCCCAGCATTTT. This gives the protein CSARDPRQNGGQPQHF.